Following are 30 T cell receptor beta chains from one sample sequenced in a study of response to subunit inactivated influenza vaccine. From the RT-PCR reads, TCRdb called clonotypes with MiXCR, one entry per CDR3 protein. This sample has roughly 500,000 distinct CDR3 sequences, with 25% found just once. This specimen consisted of CD4+ T cells sorted from PBMCs, obtained around 5 days after vaccination. The receptors stem from a man between 45 and 60 years old who received an inactivated influenza vaccine.

The chain carries TRBV20-1 and TRBJ2-7; 8 bases align to TRBD1. The ends lost 1 base at V and 2 bases at J; junction bases unmatched: 4. The length of the CDR3 is 14 residues. Germline CDR1 DFQATT, CDR2 SNEGSKA (reference sequence). The CDR3 reads CSARGLDRAYEQYF. Here the CDR3 DNA reads TGCAGTGCTAGAGGCTTGGACAGGGCCTACGAGCAGTACTTC.

J is TRBJ2-7 and V is TRBV20-1; 7 positions agree with TRBD1. Trimming at V came to 1 base and at J to 3 bases, leaving 6 bases not matched to a gene. Germline CDR1 and CDR2: DFQATT and SNEGSKA (reference sequence). This CDR3 has 14 amino acids. The chain's CDR3 is CSARAGQDLYEQYF. In nucleotides, the CDR3 is TGCAGTGCTAGAGCCGGACAGGATCTCTACGAGCAGTACTTC.

The V gene is TRBV6-1, the J gene TRBJ1-2, with D tentatively TRBD1 (6 bases). Deletions cut 3 bases from V and 4 bases from J, with 18 bases between. There are 16 residues in the CDR3. Per germline, CDR1 MNHNS and CDR2 SASEGT. The CDR3 region has the DNA TGTGCCAGCAGTGACTGGGGTAGGGTGGGGGCCTATGGCTACACCTTC. It translates to CASSDWGRVGAYGYTF.

A few counts support this clonotype. The chain is built from TRBV20-1 and TRBJ2-7; 10 nucleotides agree with TRBD1. Per germline, CDR1 DFQATT and CDR2 SNEGSKA (reference sequence). V lost 3 bases, J lost 7 bases, and 6 bases stayed unmatched. This CDR3 contains 13 residues. The CDR3: CSASWDRGREQYF. CDR3 in DNA: TGCAGTGCTAGTTGGGACAGGGGTCGGGAGCAGTACTTC.

This clonotype has a handful of counts. The V and J genes are TRBV19 and TRBJ2-1; 15 nucleotides agree with TRBD2. Germline V gene data show CDR1 as LNHDA and CDR2 as SQIVND (reference sequence). The ends lost 6 bases at V and 9 bases at J; junction bases unmatched: 6. The CDR3 spans 15 residues. In DNA, the CDR3 is TGTGCCAGTAGCTCCGGGACTAGCGGGAGGAGTGAGCAGTTCTTC. The encoded protein is CASSSGTSGRSEQFF.

This clonotype turned up a few times. The chain employs TRBV20-1 and TRBJ2-1; the D is unclear. The CDR3 sequence is 17 residues long. Trimming left V 0 bases short and J 7 bases short, with 22 bases between. CDR1 is DFQATT, CDR2 SNEGSKA, per germline (reference sequence). The CDR3 spells CSARDYGDSSKRNEQFF. CDR3 coding DNA: TGCAGTGCTAGAGATTACGGAGACTCCTCGAAGCGAAATGAGCAGTTCTTC.

V and J are TRBV15 and TRBJ2-2; no reliable D call. Trimming cost V 4 bases and J 3 bases, with 6 bases left between them. CDR1 is LNHNV and CDR2 is YYDKDF in the germline V gene (reference sequence). This CDR3 comprises 13 residues. CDR3 region: CATSTSDTGELFF. The CDR3 DNA reads as TGTGCCACCAGCACTTCAGACACCGGGGAGCTGTTTTTT.

In this sample, this clonotype turned up once. This chain connects TRBV9 to TRBJ1-5; D might be TRBD1 (5 bases). Germline V lookup: CDR1 SGDLS, CDR2 YYNGEE. Between the trimmed V and J ends, which lost 4 bases and 5 bases, there was a span of 10 bases. The CDR3 contains 13 residues. The CDR3 region has the DNA TGTGCCAGCAGCCGGGGGAGAGATCAGCCCCAGCATTTT. It codes for CASSRGRDQPQHF.

This clonotype was observed at least ten times. Germline and junction disagree at one end, which may indicate a read error. J is TRBJ2-3 and V is TRBV5-1; D ambiguous. The CDR3 has 13 residues. CDR1 and CDR2 (germline): SGHRS, YFSETQ. The CDR3 DNA follows: TGTGCCAGCAGCTTGGTGCCGACAGATACGCAGTATTTT. It translates to CASSLVPTDTQYF.

This chain connects TRBV29-1 to TRBJ2-1; 10 bases align to TRBD2. V lost 7 bases, J lost 2 bases, and 20 bases stayed unmatched. CDR3 size: 19 residues. CDR1 is SQVTM, CDR2 ANQGSEA, per germline. The DNA for the CDR3 is TGCAGCGCCCTACGGACTAGCGGAACTTGGTTGAGGGCCTACAATGAGCAGTTCTTC. Amino acid sequence: CSALRTSGTWLRAYNEQFF.

V gene TRBV20-1 combines with J gene TRBJ2-1; 10 bases match TRBD2. Germline-derived CDR1 and CDR2 are DFQATT and SNEGSKA (reference sequence). The V and J ends lost 4 bases and 7 bases, in that order; junction bases with no gene match: 13. The CDR3 extends over 16 amino acids. The CDR3 DNA reads TGCAGTGCTACCAACCGCGAGCGGGAGGGCGGAAATGAGCAGTTCTTC. As protein: CSATNREREGGNEQFF.

The gene calls are TRBV20-1 and TRBJ1-1, with 8 bases matching TRBD1. Trimming took 3 bases from V and 11 from J; bases not matched to a gene: 2. This CDR3 has 10 residues. The germline V gene encodes CDR1 DFQATT and CDR2 SNEGSKA (reference sequence). CDR3 nucleotide sequence: TGCAGTGCTAGGGACAGGGCGGCTTTCTTT. This codes for CSARDRAAFF.

The chain combines TRBV11-2 with TRBJ2-3; unclear D gene. V was pared by 5 bases and J by 5 bases, with 8 bases between. Germline assignment: CDR1 SGHAT and CDR2 FQNNGV. This CDR3 contains 12 residues. CDR3 in DNA: TGTGCCAGCAGCCGGACCCTAGATACGCAGTATTTT. Protein: CASSRTLDTQYF.

There are a few counts of this clonotype. The chain joins TRBV5-1 to TRBJ2-5, with no clear D. The CDR3 spans 13 residues. With 5 bases removed from V and 0 bases from J, the gap between germline ends came to 8 bases. CDR1 is SGHRS, CDR2 YFSETQ, per germline. CDR3 protein: CASSTANQETQYF. The CDR3 coding sequence is TGCGCCAGCAGTACGGCGAACCAAGAGACCCAGTACTTC.

This chain joins TRBV14 and TRBJ2-3; weak D call: TRBD1 (6 bases). Germline V CDR1 and CDR2: SGHDN, FVKESK. There are 14 residues in the CDR3. Trimming took 3 bases from V and 5 from J, leaving 12 bases between them. CDR3 bases: TGTGCCAGCAGCCATACAGGGTCCGAAGATACGCAGTATTTT. Amino acids: CASSHTGSEDTQYF.

J is TRBJ2-5 and V is TRBV11-1; 7 positions match TRBD2. V lost 5 bases, J lost 9 bases, and 12 bases stayed unmatched. The CDR3 has 14 residues. Germline loops: CDR1 SGHAT, CDR2 FQDESV (reference sequence). The CDR3 sequence: CASSQGASGGAQYF. The CDR3 DNA follows: TGTGCCAGCAGCCAAGGTGCCAGTGGGGGGGCCCAGTACTTC.

This sequence joins TRBV20-1 and TRBJ1-1, with 8 positions matching TRBD1. CDR3 length equals 11 residues. V shed 3 bases and J 11 bases; nucleotides not matched to a gene: 5. Germline assignment: CDR1 DFQATT and CDR2 SNEGSKA (reference sequence). The CDR3 here is CSASRQGKAFF. The CDR3 DNA sequence: TGCAGTGCTAGTAGACAGGGGAAGGCTTTCTTT.

The chain has TRBV5-1 and TRBJ2-7; D is uncertain. Between the trimmed V and J ends, which lost 2 bases and 4 bases, there was a span of 10 bases. This CDR3 is 13 amino acids long. Germline-derived CDR1 and CDR2 are SGHRS and YFSETQ. The CDR3 spells CASSLVPGYEQYF. In nucleotides, the CDR3 is TGCGCCAGCAGCTTAGTCCCAGGTTACGAGCAGTACTTC.

V usage is TRBV20-1 and J usage is TRBJ2-7; TRBD1 is a possible D gene (6 bases). From germline, CDR1 is DFQATT and CDR2 SNEGSKA (reference sequence). V lost 6 bases, J lost 2 bases, and 14 bases lay in between. The CDR3 is made up of 13 amino acids. The CDR3 DNA is TGCAGTGCCAAGCCGAGACAGGCCTACGAGCAGTACTTC. Protein sequence: CSAKPRQAYEQYF.

The V and J genes are TRBV12-3 or TRBV12-4 and TRBJ2-7; unclear D gene. Trimming shortened V by 7 bases and J by 3 bases, and 10 bases separated the two germline ends. The length of the CDR3 is 12 residues. The CDR3 region is CASTSNSYEQYF. As DNA, the CDR3 is TGTGCCAGCACCTCAAACAGCTACGAGCAGTACTTC.

This clonotype has more than one count but fewer than ten. The chain links TRBV7-7 to TRBJ2-5; D not resolved. The CDR3 is 13 residues long. V was clipped by 5 bases and J by 2 bases, with 9 bases between them. Germline V CDR1 and CDR2: SSHAT, FNYEAQ (reference sequence). CDR3 in amino acids: CASSPTHQETQYF. In nucleotides, the CDR3 is TGTGCCAGCAGCCCGACACATCAAGAGACCCAGTACTTC.

V usage is TRBV12-3 or TRBV12-4 and J usage is TRBJ2-5; 8 bases match TRBD1. V shed 1 base, J shed 5 bases, and the junction held 3 bases outside the gene matches. The CDR3 has 14 residues. The CDR3 DNA follows: TGTGCCAGCAGTTTAGGGACAGGGAGTGAGACCCAGTACTTC. Protein sequence: CASSLGTGSETQYF.

In this sample, this clonotype turned up many times. V and J are TRBV20-1 and TRBJ1-2; D is undetermined. V lost 7 bases and J lost 4, with 13 bases in between. Germline values: CDR1 DFQATT, CDR2 SNEGSKA (reference sequence). The CDR3 runs to 12 residues. Here the CDR3 DNA reads TGCAGTGTTTCCGGACTCATCTATGGCTACACCTTC. This sequence encodes CSVSGLIYGYTF.

Remarks on this clonotype: Just one base apart from a much larger clone, this may be a read error. The missing conserved phenylalanine or tryptophan at the end of this CDR3 makes a read error likely. This rearrangement joins TRBV20-1 to TRBJ2-5; D not certain. The length of the CDR3 is 15 residues. The V gene lost 3 bases and the J gene lost 2 bases, with 16 bases spanning the gap. Looked up from germline, CDR1 is DFQATT and CDR2 is SNEGSKA (reference sequence). The CDR3 sequence: CSARAPLGPQETQYL. CDR3 in DNA: TGCAGTGCTAGGGCCCCGCTGGGTCCACAAGAGACCCAGTACTTA.

This clonotype was observed a few times. The rearrangement links TRBV25-1 to TRBJ2-3, with 9 bases lining up with TRBD1. The CDR3 is 16 residues long. Germline loops: CDR1 MGHDK, CDR2 SYGVNS. The junction had 18 bases not matched to a gene; V was cut back by 8 bases and J by 9 bases. CDR3 region: CASGPGQGPGRRTQYF. In DNA, the CDR3 is TGTGCCAGCGGACCCGGACAGGGGCCAGGGCGGAGGACGCAGTATTTT.

The J gene is TRBJ2-2, the V gene TRBV5-1; D is unclear. Germline CDR1 and CDR2: SGHRS and YFSETQ. Trimming removed 1 base at V and 6 bases at J, with 7 bases between. The CDR3 has 13 residues. The CDR3 loop reads CASSLSEAGELFF. In nucleotides, the CDR3 is TGCGCCAGCAGCTTGTCCGAAGCCGGGGAGCTGTTTTTT.

The chain carries TRBV5-1 and TRBJ2-1, with 15 positions matching TRBD2. V was clipped by 4 bases and J by 4 bases; unmatched bases: 9. The CDR3 consists of 18 residues. Germline values: CDR1 SGHRS, CDR2 YFSETQ. The CDR3 bases are TGCGCCAGCAGCCGCGGGACTAGCGGGAGGTCAAAGTACAATGAGCAGTTCTTC. Amino acid sequence: CASSRGTSGRSKYNEQFF.

This chain connects TRBV2 to TRBJ2-1; 12 bases map to TRBD2. The CDR3 covers 16 residues. Losses at the gene ends were 6 bases for V and 2 bases for J; bases not matched to a gene: 5. Per germline, CDR1 SNHLY and CDR2 FYNNEI. This CDR3 reads CASRDGTSGPYNEQFF. CDR3 DNA: TGTGCCAGCAGGGATGGGACTAGCGGGCCCTACAATGAGCAGTTCTTC.

The rearrangement links TRBV6-6 to TRBJ2-5; unclear D gene. V was trimmed by 0 bases and J by 10 bases, leaving 6 bases between them. Per germline, CDR1 MNHNY and CDR2 SVGAGI (reference sequence). This CDR3 spans 11 amino acids. The CDR3 loop is CASSYSGNQYF. The CDR3 DNA follows: TGTGCCAGCAGTTACTCGGGGAACCAGTACTTC.

This clonotype was seen a few times. The rearrangement links TRBV12-3 or TRBV12-4 to TRBJ1-5; D is unclear. The V end was cut by 3 bases, the J end by 2 bases, with 11 bases between. The CDR3 is 15 residues long. Here the CDR3 DNA reads TGTGCCAGCAGTTTTTTGGCCACAGGCAATCAGCCCCAGCATTTT. It specifies CASSFLATGNQPQHF.